The TCR beta chain under discussion was sequenced for a study of T-cell memory formation after mild COVID-19. The CDR3 is 14 residues long. V was clipped by 5 bases and J by 6 bases; unmatched bases: 8. CDR1 is MNHEY, CDR2 SVGAGI, per germline. From the 5' RACE reads, TCRdb called clonotypes with MiXCR, one entry per CDR3 protein. Found here are more than 200,000 distinct CDR3 sequences, about a sixth of them singletons; the top ten hold roughly 3.6%. This clonotype has only a few counts. The clonotype was recovered from a young man who had mild COVID-19 (a few samples of this study predate the infection). Cell type and time point are not known. Source material: PBMCs or a T cell subset sorted from them (not recorded which). V and J are TRBV6-5 and TRBJ2-5, with 8 bases aligning to TRBD2. The CDR3 reads CASSQIAGKKTQYF. The CDR3 bases are TGTGCCAGCAGTCAGATAGCGGGAAAAAAGACCCAGTACTTC.